This is a list of T cell receptor beta chains from one sample in a study of Ad26.COV2.S vaccination and SARS-CoV-2 variants. The method was immunoSEQ multiplex PCR; TCRdb's version includes in-frame clones alone and lacks a portion of them. The sample has approximately 400,000 clones, roughly nine tenths seen once; the top ten hold about 3.8%. The source material was peripheral blood, sampled after recovery from COVID-19. Every receptor here comes from a human donor who had recovered from COVID-19. The CDR3 runs from the conserved cysteine through the conserved F or W. The D gene is left open where the match is weak. Only some rows state a clone size, as once, few, many or a class for expanded clones.

CDR3nt	CDR3aa	abundance	v_gene	d_gene	j_gene
TGTGCCAGCAGCGCGTGGGACAGGAGTACCGGGGAGCTGTTTTTT	CASSAWDRSTGELFF	.	TRBV9	TRBD1	TRBJ2-2
TGTGCCAGCCGAGGGACAGGGTATAATGAGCAGTTCTTC	CASRGTGYNEQFF	.	TRBV19	TRBD1	TRBJ2-1
TGCGCCAGCAGCCAATTTGACAGAACCAATAATTCACCCCTCCACTTT	CASSQFDRTNNSPLHF	once	TRBV4-3	.	TRBJ1-6
TGTGCCAGCTCCTTCGGGGGACAGGAGACCCAGTACTTC	CASSFGGQETQYF	.	TRBV9	.	TRBJ2-5
TGTGCTAGTGGTGCGGGGGGCTGGGGGCTGTTTTTT	CASGAGGWGLFF	.	TRBV12-5	TRBD2	TRBJ2-2
TGTGCCAGCAGCTTGGGGACTAGCGGGGGGCTTTTCACAGATACGCAGTATTTT	CASSLGTSGGLFTDTQYF	.	TRBV5-4	TRBD2	TRBJ2-3
TGTGCCAGCGTTAGACAGGGGGAAGTCAATGAGCAGTTCTTC	CASVRQGEVNEQFF	.	TRBV5-6	TRBD1	TRBJ2-1
TGTGCCAGTATCGGCCTACCCTACGAGCAGTACTTC	CASIGLPYEQYF	.	TRBV19	.	TRBJ2-7
TGTGCCAGCAGCTTTTCCACGTCAGACGAGCAGTACTTC	CASSFSTSDEQYF	.	TRBV7-9	.	TRBJ2-7
TGTGCCAGCAGTGACGCGGGGCCAGAGACCCAGTACTTC	CASSDAGPETQYF	.	TRBV2	.	TRBJ2-5
TGTGCCAGTAGTCCAGAAGGGGACACTGAAGCTTTCTTT	CASSPEGDTEAFF	.	TRBV19	.	TRBJ1-1
TGTGCCAGCAGCTTACGGACGGGGGAAGTGACCCAGTACTTC	CASSLRTGEVTQYF	.	TRBV7-2	.	TRBJ2-5
TGTGCCAGCAGCTTGGCCAGTCGTCTAGCGTTAGTATCCTACGAGCAGTACTTC	CASSLASRLALVSYEQYF	.	TRBV5-6	.	TRBJ2-7
TGTGCCATCAGTGAAAGTATCCAAGAGACCCAGTACTTC	CAISESIQETQYF	.	TRBV10-3	.	TRBJ2-5
TGTGCCAGCAGCCCGAGACAGAGGAACACTGAAGCTTTCTTT	CASSPRQRNTEAFF	.	TRBV13	.	TRBJ1-1
TGTGCTAGTGGTACGAACGACGGAGGCTACACCTTC	CASGTNDGGYTF	.	TRBV12-5	.	TRBJ1-2
TGTGCCAGCAGTCTTATGAACACTGAAGCTTTCTTT	CASSLMNTEAFF	once	TRBV6-2/TRBV6-3	.	TRBJ1-1
TGTGCCAGCAGTTACTCGATTGCCAGCGCCCATGGCTACACCTTC	CASSYSIASAHGYTF	.	TRBV6-5	.	TRBJ1-2
TGTGCCAGCAGCTTTAACCGGGACAGGAGGAGCTCCTACAATGAGCAGTTCTTC	CASSFNRDRRSSYNEQFF	.	TRBV7-2	TRBD1	TRBJ2-1
TGTGCCAGCAGCTTGGAACCAGTGGGGGAGACCCAGTACTTC	CASSLEPVGETQYF	.	TRBV5-4	.	TRBJ2-5
TGCGCCAGCAGGGGTCGGGGACAGGGTGTGGAGACCCAGTACTTC	CASRGRGQGVETQYF	.	TRBV5-1	TRBD1	TRBJ2-5
TGTGCCAGTAGTTTCACTAGCGGGGGGGCCGTAGATACGCAGTATTTT	CASSFTSGGAVDTQYF	.	TRBV19	TRBD2	TRBJ2-3